This record covers a single T cell receptor beta chain. Source study methods: Reference gene primers were amplified, and this amplification served to estimate nucleated cell counts. Repertoires were generated with immunoSEQ multiplex PCR, while TCRdb's copy carries only in-frame clones and drops some. That table gives V, J and clone size, and the DNA gave D and trimming. In the table there are 250,000 to 300,000 clones, 65% to 85% of which are singletons. This record comes from a study of blood T cell repertoires in COVID-19. Across the whole study: The samples span acute and convalescent COVID-19 from the United States, Italy and Spain.

Germline loops: CDR1 SGHTS, CDR2 YDEGEE. The CDR3 sequence is 17 residues long. V was clipped by 3 bases and J by 4 bases; unmatched bases: 12. The sequenced material came from peripheral blood. The receptor was isolated from a man of 80 years or more with acute or convalescent COVID-19. This chain connects TRBV5-8 to TRBJ1-2; the match to TRBD1 covers 10 bases. CDR3 residues: CASSWAAGTGVSYGYTF. For the CDR3, the DNA is TGTGCCAGCAGCTGGGCCGCCGGGACAGGGGTGAGCTATGGCTACACCTTC.